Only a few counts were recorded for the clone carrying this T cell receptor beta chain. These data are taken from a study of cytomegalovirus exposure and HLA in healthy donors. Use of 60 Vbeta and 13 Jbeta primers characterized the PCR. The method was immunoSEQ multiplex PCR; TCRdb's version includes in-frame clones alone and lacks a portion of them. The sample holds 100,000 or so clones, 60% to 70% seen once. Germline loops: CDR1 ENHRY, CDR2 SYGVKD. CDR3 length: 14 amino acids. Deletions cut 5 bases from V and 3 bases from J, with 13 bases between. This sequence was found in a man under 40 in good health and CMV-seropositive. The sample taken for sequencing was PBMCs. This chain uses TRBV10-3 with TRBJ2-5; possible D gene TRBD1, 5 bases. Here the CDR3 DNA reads TGTGCCATCAGTAAGGGGCCGTTGGAAGAGACCCAGTACTTC. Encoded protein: CAISKGPLEETQYF.